This T cell receptor (beta chain) was sequenced in a study of blood T cell repertoires in COVID-19. Methods used by the authors: Nucleated cell counts were estimated from reference gene primer amplification. Repertoires were generated with immunoSEQ multiplex PCR, while TCRdb's copy carries only in-frame clones and drops some. V and J calls plus clone size are reproduced from that table; the DNA served to infer D and trimming. The profile shows approximately 250,000 clones, 75% to 95% of them singletons. The sequenced sample consisted of PBMCs or T cells enriched from blood (not recorded which). The TCR was taken from a man aged 35 to 55 who had been exposed to COVID-19.

Written as DNA, the CDR3 is TGTGCCAGCAGTATACAGGGAAGCCCCAGCACTGAAGCTTTCTTT. Protein: CASSIQGSPSTEAFF. This chain uses TRBV2 with TRBJ1-1; D is perhaps TRBD1 (6 bases). Trimming pared 5 bases from V and 4 bases from J, leaving 17 bases between. The CDR3 contains 15 residues. CDR1 is SNHLY and CDR2 is FYNNEI in the germline V gene.